A selection of T cell receptor beta chains follows, all from one sample in a study of blood T cell repertoires in COVID-19. Some clones are missing from TCRdb's copy, which holds only in-frame ones; the method was immunoSEQ multiplex PCR. The top ten hold approximately 2% of the sample, which has about 170,000 clones, around four fifths seen once. Sequencing input: peripheral blood. The receptors come from a woman aged 80 or older with acute or convalescent COVID-19. Both conserved end residues are part of each CDR3. Fields, in order: D gene, V gene, J gene, clone size, CDR3 protein, CDR3 DNA. A D gene is named only where the DNA matches it firmly. A row's size may be missing; if present it is once, few, many or a size class.

-	TRBV18	TRBJ2-3	-	CASSPPVRGKDTQYF	TGTGCCAGCTCACCACCGGTCAGGGGCAAAGATACGCAGTATTTT
-	TRBV6-6	TRBJ1-2	-	CASRKDKANYGYTF	TGTGCCAGCAGAAAGGACAAAGCTAACTATGGCTACACCTTC
TRBD1	TRBV19	TRBJ1-1	-	CASKSTGVVNTEAFF	TGTGCCAGTAAGTCGACAGGGGTAGTCAACACTGAAGCTTTCTTT
-	TRBV19	TRBJ2-7	few	CASSIGQGYEQYF	TGTGCCAGTAGTATTGGGCAGGGTTACGAGCAGTACTTC
TRBD1	TRBV5-6	TRBJ2-7	-	CASSDGQAASSYEQYF	TGTGCCAGCAGCGACGGACAGGCCGCGAGCTCCTACGAGCAGTACTTC
-	TRBV3-1/TRBV3-2	TRBJ1-2	-	CASSQDPYREGYTF	TGTGCCAGCAGCCAAGATCCGTACAGGGAAGGCTACACCTTC
-	TRBV27	TRBJ1-1	-	CASSSMGARSTEAFF	TGTGCCAGCAGTAGCATGGGGGCGAGGAGCACTGAAGCTTTCTTT
-	TRBV29-1	TRBJ1-1	-	CSVEDTVNTEAFF	TGCAGCGTTGAAGATACGGTGAACACTGAAGCTTTCTTT
-	TRBV27	TRBJ2-2	-	CASSFGGAGELFF	TGTGCCAGCAGTTTCGGAGGGGCCGGGGAGCTGTTTTTT
-	TRBV7-3	TRBJ2-5	-	CASSLMGGRETQYF	TGTGCCAGCAGCTTAATGGGGGGGCGAGAGACCCAGTACTTC
TRBD1	TRBV9	TRBJ1-3	-	CASSVGLDRVTNTIYF	TGTGCCAGCAGCGTAGGGTTAGACAGGGTTACAAACACCATATATTTT
TRBD1	TRBV3-1/TRBV3-2	TRBJ1-6	few	CASSRDRDSPLHF	TGTGCCAGCAGCCGGGACAGGGATTCACCCCTCCACTTT
-	TRBV29-1	TRBJ2-5	-	CSVDQGRETQYF	TGCAGCGTTGATCAGGGTCGGGAGACCCAGTACTTC
-	TRBV3-1/TRBV3-2	TRBJ1-2	-	CASSQGGATNYGYTF	TGTGCCAGCAGCCAAGGAGGCGCAACTAACTATGGCTACACCTTC
TRBD1	TRBV6-6	TRBJ2-7	-	CASSYDRDSYEQYF	TGTGCCAGCAGTTATGACAGGGACTCCTACGAGCAGTACTTC
-	TRBV4-2	TRBJ2-1	-	CASSQAGVDYHEQFF	TGTGCCAGCAGCCAAGCAGGCGTGGATTACCATGAGCAGTTCTTC
TRBD2	TRBV9	TRBJ2-1	-	CASSVVPSGTNEQFF	TGTGCCAGCAGCGTAGTTCCTAGCGGGACAAATGAGCAGTTCTTC
TRBD2	TRBV6-6	TRBJ2-3	-	CASSTGLAGGTAQYF	TGTGCCAGCAGTACCGGACTAGCGGGAGGTACTGCGCAGTATTTT
TRBD1	TRBV28	TRBJ1-1	-	CATRTGGENTEAFF	TGTGCCACACGGACAGGGGGTGAGAACACTGAAGCTTTCTTT
-	TRBV7-2	TRBJ1-1	-	CASSQGWGGTEAFF	TGTGCCAGCAGCCAGGGGTGGGGGGGAACTGAAGCTTTCTTT
-	TRBV4-1	TRBJ1-5	-	CASSHDGNQPQHF	TGCGCCAGCAGCCACGACGGGAATCAGCCCCAGCATTTT
TRBD1	TRBV5-4	TRBJ2-1	once	CASSPDRTNEQFF	TGTGCCAGCAGCCCGGACAGGACCAATGAGCAGTTCTTC
TRBD1	TRBV19	TRBJ1-5	-	CASSKGQGANQPQHF	TGTGCCAGTAGTAAGGGACAGGGGGCAAATCAGCCCCAGCATTTT